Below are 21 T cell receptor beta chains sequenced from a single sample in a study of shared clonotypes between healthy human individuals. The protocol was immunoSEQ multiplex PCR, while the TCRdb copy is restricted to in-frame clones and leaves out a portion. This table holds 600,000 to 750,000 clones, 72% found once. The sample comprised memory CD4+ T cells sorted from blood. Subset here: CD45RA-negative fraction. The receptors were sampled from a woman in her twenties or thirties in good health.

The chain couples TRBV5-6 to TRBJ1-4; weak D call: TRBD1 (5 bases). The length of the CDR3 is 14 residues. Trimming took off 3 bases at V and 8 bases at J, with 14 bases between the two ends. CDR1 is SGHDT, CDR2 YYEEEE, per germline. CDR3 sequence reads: CASSWTGAREKLFF. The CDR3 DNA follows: TGTGCCAGCAGCTGGACCGGGGCTAGGGAAAAACTGTTTTTT.

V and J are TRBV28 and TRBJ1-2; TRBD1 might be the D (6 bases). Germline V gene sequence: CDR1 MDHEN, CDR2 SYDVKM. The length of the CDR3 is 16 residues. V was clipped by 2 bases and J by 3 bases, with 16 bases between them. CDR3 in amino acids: CASSLAGEEWDYGYTF. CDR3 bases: TGTGCCAGCAGTTTAGCAGGGGAAGAGTGGGACTATGGCTACACCTTC.

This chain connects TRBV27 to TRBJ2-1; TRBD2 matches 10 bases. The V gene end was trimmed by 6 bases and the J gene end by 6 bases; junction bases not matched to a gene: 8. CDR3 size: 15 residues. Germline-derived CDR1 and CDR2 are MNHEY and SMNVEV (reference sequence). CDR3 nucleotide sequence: TGTGCCAGCAGAAACCTTAGCGGGAGGACCAATGAGCAGTTCTTC. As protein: CASRNLSGRTNEQFF.

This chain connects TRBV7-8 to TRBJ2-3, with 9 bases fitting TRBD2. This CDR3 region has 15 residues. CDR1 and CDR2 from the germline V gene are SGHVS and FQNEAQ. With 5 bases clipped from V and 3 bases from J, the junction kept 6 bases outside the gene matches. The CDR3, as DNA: TGTGCCAGCAGCAAGAGACTAGCGGCTACAGATACGCAGTATTTT. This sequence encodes CASSKRLAATDTQYF.

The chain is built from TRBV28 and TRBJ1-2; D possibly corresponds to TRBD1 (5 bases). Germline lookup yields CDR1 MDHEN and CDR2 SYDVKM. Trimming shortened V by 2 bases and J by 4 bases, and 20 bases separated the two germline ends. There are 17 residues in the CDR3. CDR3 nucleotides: TGTGCCAGCAGTTTAGGGCAGGGACCTTCTTTTGGCTATGGCTACACCTTC. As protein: CASSLGQGPSFGYGYTF.

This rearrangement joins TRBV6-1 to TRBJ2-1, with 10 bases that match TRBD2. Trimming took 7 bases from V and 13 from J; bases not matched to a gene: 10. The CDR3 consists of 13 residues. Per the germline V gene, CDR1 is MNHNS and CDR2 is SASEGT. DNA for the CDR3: TGTGCCAGCAACCTAGCGGGAGAGCTCATCCAGTTCTTC. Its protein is CASNLAGELIQFF.

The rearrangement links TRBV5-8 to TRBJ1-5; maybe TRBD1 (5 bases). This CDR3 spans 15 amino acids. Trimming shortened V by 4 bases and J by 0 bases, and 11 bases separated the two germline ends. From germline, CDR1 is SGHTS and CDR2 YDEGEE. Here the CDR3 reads CASSLGTYSNQPQHF. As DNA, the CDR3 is TGTGCCAGCAGCCTCGGGACGTATAGCAATCAGCCCCAGCATTTT.

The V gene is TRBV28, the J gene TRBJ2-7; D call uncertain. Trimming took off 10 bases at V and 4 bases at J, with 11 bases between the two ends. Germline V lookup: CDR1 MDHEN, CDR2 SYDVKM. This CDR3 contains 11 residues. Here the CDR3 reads CATINRYEQYF. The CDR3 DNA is TGTGCCACCATAAACCGGTACGAGCAGTACTTC.

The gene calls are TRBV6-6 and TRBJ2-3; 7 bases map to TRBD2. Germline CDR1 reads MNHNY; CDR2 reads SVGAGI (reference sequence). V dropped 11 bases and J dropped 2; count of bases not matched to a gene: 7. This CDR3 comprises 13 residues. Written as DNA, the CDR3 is TGTGCCTCGTTAGCGGGCAACACAGATACGCAGTATTTT. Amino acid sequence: CASLAGNTDTQYF.

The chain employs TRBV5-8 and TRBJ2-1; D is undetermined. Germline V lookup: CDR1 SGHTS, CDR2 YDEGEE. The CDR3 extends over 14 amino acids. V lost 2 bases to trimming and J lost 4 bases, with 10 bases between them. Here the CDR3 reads CASSFSTAYNEQFF. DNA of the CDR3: TGTGCCAGCAGCTTTTCTACTGCGTACAATGAGCAGTTCTTC.

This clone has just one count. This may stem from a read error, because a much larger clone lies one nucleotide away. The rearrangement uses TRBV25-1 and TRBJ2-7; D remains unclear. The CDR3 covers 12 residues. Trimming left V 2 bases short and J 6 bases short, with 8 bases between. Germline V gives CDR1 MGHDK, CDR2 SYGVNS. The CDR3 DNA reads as TGTGCCAGCAGTGAACCCGCAGGCGAGCAGTACTTC. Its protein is CASSEPAGEQYF.

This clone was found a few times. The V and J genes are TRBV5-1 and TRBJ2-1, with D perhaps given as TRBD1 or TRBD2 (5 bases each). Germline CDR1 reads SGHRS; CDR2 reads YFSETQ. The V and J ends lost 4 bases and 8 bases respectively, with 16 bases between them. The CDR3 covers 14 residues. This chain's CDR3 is CASSAGTPIDEQFF. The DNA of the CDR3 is TGCGCCAGCAGCGCCGGGACCCCAATCGATGAGCAGTTCTTC.

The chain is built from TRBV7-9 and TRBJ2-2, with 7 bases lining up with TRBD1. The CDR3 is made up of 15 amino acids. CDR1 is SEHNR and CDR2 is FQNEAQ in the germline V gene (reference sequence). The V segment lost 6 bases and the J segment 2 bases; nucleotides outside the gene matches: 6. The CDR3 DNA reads TGTGCCAGCAGTATGACAGGGACCAACACCGGGGAGCTGTTTTTT. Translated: CASSMTGTNTGELFF.

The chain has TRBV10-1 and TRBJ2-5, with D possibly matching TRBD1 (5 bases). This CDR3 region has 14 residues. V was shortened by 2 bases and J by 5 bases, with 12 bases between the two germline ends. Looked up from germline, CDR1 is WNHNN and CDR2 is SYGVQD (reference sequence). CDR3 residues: CASSEGADTETQYF. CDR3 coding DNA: TGCGCCAGCAGTGAGGGGGCCGATACCGAGACCCAGTACTTC.

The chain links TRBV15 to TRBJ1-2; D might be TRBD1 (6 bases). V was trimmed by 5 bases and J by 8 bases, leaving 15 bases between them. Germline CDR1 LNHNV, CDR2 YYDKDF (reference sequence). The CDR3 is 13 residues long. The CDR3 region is CATSVDRLSGYTF. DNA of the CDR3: TGTGCCACCAGCGTTGACAGGCTCTCCGGCTACACCTTC.

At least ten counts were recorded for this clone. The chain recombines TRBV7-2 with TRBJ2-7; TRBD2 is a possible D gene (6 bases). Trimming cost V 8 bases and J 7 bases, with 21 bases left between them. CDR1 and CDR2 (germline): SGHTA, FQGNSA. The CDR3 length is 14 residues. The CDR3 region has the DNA TGTGCCAGCTGCCTGCAGACTAGTCAAGTGGAGCAGTACTTC. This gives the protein CASCLQTSQVEQYF.

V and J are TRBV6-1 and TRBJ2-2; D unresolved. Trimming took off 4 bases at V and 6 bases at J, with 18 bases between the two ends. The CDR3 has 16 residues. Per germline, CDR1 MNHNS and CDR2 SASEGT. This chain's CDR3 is CASSGMAYASAGELFF. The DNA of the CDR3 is TGTGCCAGCAGTGGAATGGCCTACGCCAGTGCCGGGGAGCTGTTTTTT.

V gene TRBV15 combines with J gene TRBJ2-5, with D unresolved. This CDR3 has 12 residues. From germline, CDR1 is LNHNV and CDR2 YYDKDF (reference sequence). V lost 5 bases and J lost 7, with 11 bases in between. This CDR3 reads CATSRFDGTQYF. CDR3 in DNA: TGTGCCACCAGCCGCTTTGATGGGACCCAGTACTTC.

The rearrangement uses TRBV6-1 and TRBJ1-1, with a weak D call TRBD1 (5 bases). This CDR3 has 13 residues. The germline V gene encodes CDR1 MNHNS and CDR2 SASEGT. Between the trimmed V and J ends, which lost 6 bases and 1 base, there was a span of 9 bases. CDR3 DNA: TGTGCCAGCAGGGCAGGGCGGAACACTGAAGCTTTCTTT. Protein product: CASRAGRNTEAFF.

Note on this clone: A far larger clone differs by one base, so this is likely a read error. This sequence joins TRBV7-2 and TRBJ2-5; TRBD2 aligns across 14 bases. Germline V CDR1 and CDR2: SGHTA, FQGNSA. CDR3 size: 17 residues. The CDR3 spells CADEAGTSGSMREIQYF. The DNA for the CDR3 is TGTGCCGACGAGGCCGGGACTAGCGGGAGTATGAGGGAGATCCAGTACTTC.

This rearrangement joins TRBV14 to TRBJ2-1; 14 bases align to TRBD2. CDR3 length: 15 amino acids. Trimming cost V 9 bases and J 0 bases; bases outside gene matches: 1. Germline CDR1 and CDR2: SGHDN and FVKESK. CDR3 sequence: CARGTSGSSYNEQFF. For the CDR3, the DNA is TGTGCCAGGGGGACTAGCGGGAGCTCCTACAATGAGCAGTTCTTC.